These T cell receptor beta chains were read from a single sample in a study of post-analysis software for immune sequencing data. MiXCR, applied by TCRdb to the PCR reads, yields one record per CDR3 protein. The data hold about 460,000 distinct CDR3 sequences, with approximately 46% observed a single time. The source material was blood. These receptors all come from a girl between 10 and 17 years old with multiple sclerosis. Both conserved end residues are part of each CDR3. Each record gives: CDR3 protein, CDR3 DNA, D gene, J gene, V gene, clone size. D genes are given only for firm matches. Clone size is shown for a subset of rows, as once, few, many or a class of expanded clone.

CASSPDRGDYEQYF	TGCGCCAGCAGCCCGGACAGGGGGGACTACGAGCAGTACTTC	TRBD1	TRBJ2-7	TRBV5-1	few
CASSLVRGAEDTQYF	TGTGCCAGCAGCTTAGTAAGGGGCGCGGAAGATACGCAGTATTTT	-	TRBJ2-3	TRBV7-9	-
CSAPKTSGRSYNEQFF	TGCAGTGCCCCAAAAACTAGCGGCCGCTCCTACAATGAGCAGTTCTTT	TRBD2	TRBJ2-1	TRBV20-1	few
CSATRQGTGQYF	TGCAGTGCTACCAGACAGGGGACGGGGCAGTACTTC	TRBD1	TRBJ2-7	TRBV20-1	-
CASSIPMDTLYGYTF	TGTGCCAGCAGCATTCCCATGGATACCCTCTATGGCTACACCTTC	-	TRBJ1-2	TRBV7-9	few
CASSLEPGGWETQYF	TGTGCCAGCAGCTTGGAGCCAGGGGGGTGGGAGACCCAGTACTTC	-	TRBJ2-5	TRBV5-5	once
CASSLGSGTNYGYTF	TGTGCCAGCAGCTTGGGGTCCGGTACTAACTATGGCTACACCTTC	-	TRBJ1-2	TRBV7-9	-
CANSYSILARGVQETQYF	TGTGCCAACAGTTACTCGATTCTGGCTAGGGGCGTCCAAGAGACCCAGTACTTC	-	TRBJ2-5	TRBV6-2/TRBV6-3	-
CSVEGLGTHEQYF	TGCAGCGTTGAGGGCCTAGGGACGCATGAGCAGTACTTC	-	TRBJ2-5	TRBV29-1	few
CASSQEVRSGDRLDTQYF	TGCGCCAGCAGCCAAGAGGTGAGGAGCGGAGACCGCCTAGATACGCAGTATTTT	-	TRBJ2-3	TRBV4-3	-
CASSRRRGQGATGELFF	TGTGCCAGTAGTCGGCGTCGAGGACAGGGGGCAACCGGGGAGCTGTTTTTT	TRBD1	TRBJ2-2	TRBV19	once
CASSLRWTGKETQYF	TGTGCCAGCAGTTTAAGATGGACTGGAAAAGAGACCCAGTACTTC	-	TRBJ2-5	TRBV28	-
CASSSPQTVIYGYTF	TGTGCCAGCAGCTCGCCCCAGACGGTGATTTATGGCTACACCTTC	-	TRBJ1-2	TRBV7-9	-
CASSWDGRAYEQYF	TGTGCCAGCAGTTGGGACGGGAGGGCCTACGAGCAGTACTTC	TRBD2	TRBJ2-7	TRBV28	-
CASSFEAREEGETQYF	TGTGCCAGCAGTTTCGAGGCACGGGAGGAAGGGGAGACCCAGTACTTC	TRBD2	TRBJ2-5	TRBV28	-
CASSLGLAVRGETQYF	TGTGCCAGCAGCTTAGGACTAGCGGTGAGGGGAGAGACCCAGTACTTC	TRBD2	TRBJ2-5	TRBV7-2	-
CSARDPTNYGYTF	TGCAGTGCTAGAGACCCTACTAACTATGGCTACACCTTC	-	TRBJ1-2	TRBV20-1	few
CASSLVSQYSYNERFF	TGCGCCAGCAGCTTGGTAAGCCAGTACTCCTACAATGAGCGGTTCTTC	-	TRBJ2-1	TRBV5-1	-
CASSLGGRGDEQYF	TGTGCCAGCAGCTTGGGGGGAAGGGGTGACGAGCAGTACTTC	-	TRBJ2-7	TRBV5-4	-
CSTRDMENYEQYF	TGCAGCACCCGGGACATGGAAAATTACGAGCAGTACTTC	-	TRBJ2-7	TRBV20-1	-
CASSPIADTEAFF	TGCGCCAGCAGCCCAATCGCAGACACTGAAGCTTTCTTT	-	TRBJ1-1	TRBV4-1	-
CASTKPGLDTEQYF	TGTGCCAGCACCAAACCGGGACTAGACACCGAGCAGTACTTC	TRBD2	TRBJ2-7	TRBV12-3/TRBV12-4	-
CVSRDTGDSGETQYF	TGTGTCAGCAGGGACACAGGGGACAGCGGAGAGACCCAGTACTTC	TRBD1	TRBJ2-5	TRBV6-2/TRBV6-3	few
CASSLDTGKNIQYF	TGTGCCAGCAGCTTGGATACTGGTAAAAACATTCAGTACTTC	-	TRBJ2-4	TRBV5-1	-
CSARAGADSSYNEQFF	TGCAGTGCTAGAGCGGGAGCAGACAGCTCCTACAATGAGCAGTTCTTC	-	TRBJ2-1	TRBV20-1	few
CSARDYRAGGRYEQYF	TGCAGTGCTAGAGATTATAGGGCGGGAGGGCGGTACGAGCAGTACTTC	TRBD2	TRBJ2-7	TRBV20-1	-
CASSSGQGVYNEQFF	TGCGCCAGCAGCTCCGGACAGGGTGTATACAATGAGCAGTTCTTC	TRBD1	TRBJ2-1	TRBV5-1	-
CASSPKPGRGEVSYNERFF	TGCGCCAGCAGCCCCAAGCCGGGGAGGGGAGAAGTATCCTACAATGAGCGGTTCTTC	TRBD2	TRBJ2-1	TRBV4-3	-
CASSPWGTGDSPLHF	TGTGCCAGTAGCCCCTGGGGGACAGGGGATTCACCCCTCCACTTT	TRBD1	TRBJ1-6	TRBV19	few
CASRTGTSNFNEQFF	TGTGCCAGCAGGACCGGGACTAGTAATTTCAATGAGCAGTTCTTC	TRBD2	TRBJ2-1	TRBV28	-
CSVEVLAGDNEQFF	TGCAGCGTTGAGGTACTAGCGGGAGATAATGAGCAGTTCTTC	TRBD2	TRBJ2-1	TRBV29-1	-
CSVDGGSYNEQFF	TGCAGCGTTGACGGCGGCTCCTACAATGAGCAGTTCTTC	-	TRBJ2-1	TRBV29-1	-
CSAEGDFGGSIGSAGIEQFF	TGCAGTGCGGAGGGGGATTTTGGGGGCTCGATTGGGTCCGCCGGCATTGAGCAGTTCTTC	-	TRBJ2-1	TRBV20-1	-
CATSLSSGRPSSGANVLTF	TGTGCCACCAGCCTCTCGTCAGGGCGACCTAGCTCTGGGGCCAACGTCCTGACTTTC	-	TRBJ2-6	TRBV15	-
CSVEDPWGPVGDNEQFF	TGCAGCGTTGAAGATCCTTGGGGACCCGTGGGGGACAATGAGCAGTTCTTC	-	TRBJ2-1	TRBV29-1	-
CASSLSGDEQFF	TGTGCCAGCAGTTTATCCGGGGATGAGCAGTTCTTC	-	TRBJ2-1	TRBV12-3/TRBV12-4	few
CASSLLAGNYEQYF	TGTGCCAGCAGTTTATTGGCCGGTAATTACGAGCAGTACTTC	-	TRBJ2-7	TRBV28	-
CSARDWTSIKFF	TGCAGTGCTAGAGATTGGACTAGCATCAAGTTCTTC	TRBD2	TRBJ2-1	TRBV20-1	few
CATQVGGSGNEQFF	TGTGCCACCCAGGTTGGCGGGAGTGGCAATGAGCAGTTCTTC	TRBD2	TRBJ2-1	TRBV10-3	few
CASSLVGGHYGYTF	TGTGCCAGCAGCTTAGTGGGGGGCCACTATGGCTACACCTTC	-	TRBJ1-2	TRBV7-9	-
CASSQAGRRATNEKLFF	TGCGCCAGCAGCCAAGCGGGTAGGAGAGCAACTAATGAAAAACTGTTTTTT	-	TRBJ1-4	TRBV4-1	-
CASSQLWGSSYEQYF	TGCGCCAGCAGCCAATTGTGGGGCAGTTCCTACGAGCAGTACTTC	-	TRBJ2-7	TRBV4-1	-
CASSSGQETYEQYF	TGTGCCAGCTCATCTGGACAGGAGACTTACGAGCAGTACTTC	TRBD1	TRBJ2-7	TRBV18	few
CASSLTGTVDNEQFF	TGCGCCAGCAGCTTGACCGGGACAGTAGACAATGAGCAGTTCTTC	TRBD1	TRBJ2-1	TRBV5-1	-
CSASTGWTEAFF	TGCAGTGCTAGTACAGGGTGGACTGAAGCTTTCTTT	-	TRBJ1-1	TRBV20-1	-
CASRAFLDGETQYF	TGCGCCAGCAGGGCCTTCTTGGATGGGGAGACCCAGTACTTC	-	TRBJ2-5	TRBV5-1	-
CASSLRIEKLFF	TGTGCCAGCAGCTTACGGATTGAAAAACTGTTTTTT	-	TRBJ1-4	TRBV7-9	once
CASSFSAAYEQYF	TGTGCCAGCAGCTTCTCGGCCGCCTACGAGCAGTACTTC	-	TRBJ2-7	TRBV7-6	-
CASSTGTAINYGYTF	TGTGCCAGCAGCACAGGAACAGCAATTAACTATGGCTACACCTTC	-	TRBJ1-2	TRBV25-1	-
CSATETGTGNEKLFF	TGCAGTGCTACCGAAACAGGGACGGGGAATGAAAAACTGTTTTTT	-	TRBJ1-4	TRBV20-1	-
CSGDLGNYGYTF	TGCAGCGGGGACCTGGGAAACTATGGCTACACCTTC	-	TRBJ1-2	TRBV29-1	few
CAAAQGGIGELFF	TGTGCCGCCGCCCAGGGGGGGATCGGGGAGCTGTTTTTT	-	TRBJ2-2	TRBV10-3	-
CASSTGGSTEAFF	TGTGCCAGCAGTACCGGGGGGAGCACTGAAGCTTTCTTT	-	TRBJ1-1	TRBV9	-
CASSSGLNYEQYF	TGTGCCAGCAGCTCGGGACTGAACTACGAGCAGTACTTC	-	TRBJ2-7	TRBV7-8	few
CASSLPGLAGRHTQYF	TGTGCCAGCAGCTTGCCCGGACTAGCGGGCCGTCATACGCAGTATTTT	TRBD2	TRBJ2-3	TRBV5-5	once
CASSLAQGGATEAFF	TGTGCCAGCAGCTTAGCACAGGGAGGTGCCACTGAAGCTTTCTTT	-	TRBJ1-1	TRBV7-9	-
CASSSGGGQPQHF	TGTGCCAGCAGTTCAGGGGGCGGGCAGCCCCAGCATTTT	TRBD1	TRBJ1-5	TRBV6-6	-